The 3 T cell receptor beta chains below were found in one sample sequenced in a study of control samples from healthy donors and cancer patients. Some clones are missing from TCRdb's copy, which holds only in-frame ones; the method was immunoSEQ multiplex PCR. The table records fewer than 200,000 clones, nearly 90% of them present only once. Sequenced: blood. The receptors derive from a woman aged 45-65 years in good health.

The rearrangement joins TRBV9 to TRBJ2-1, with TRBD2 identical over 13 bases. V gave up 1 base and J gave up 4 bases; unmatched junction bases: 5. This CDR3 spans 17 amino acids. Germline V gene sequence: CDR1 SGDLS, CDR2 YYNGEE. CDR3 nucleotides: TGTGCCAGCAGCGTAAGGACTAGCGGGAGCGGGTACAATGAGCAGTTCTTC. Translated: CASSVRTSGSGYNEQFF. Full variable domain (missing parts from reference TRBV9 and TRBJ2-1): DSGVTQTPKHLITATGQRVTLRCSPRSGDLSVYWYQQSLDQGLQFLIQYYNGEERAKGNILERFSAQQFPDLHSELNLSSLELGDSALYFCASSVRTSGSGYNEQFFGPGTRLTVL.

In DNA, the CDR3 is TGTGCCAGCAGCCCAACAGGAAATACCTACAATGAGCAGTTCTTC. It specifies CASSPTGNTYNEQFF. The V and J genes are TRBV7-3 and TRBJ2-1; possible D gene TRBD1, 5 bases. Germline V gives CDR1 SGHTA, CDR2 FQGTGA. Trimming cost V 5 bases and J 2 bases, with 13 bases left between them. CDR3 length: 15 residues.

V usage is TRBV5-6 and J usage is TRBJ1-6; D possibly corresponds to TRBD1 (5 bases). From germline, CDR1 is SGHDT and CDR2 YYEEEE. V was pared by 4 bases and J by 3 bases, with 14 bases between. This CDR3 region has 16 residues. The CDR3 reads CASSPLADSYNSPLHF. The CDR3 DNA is TGTGCCAGCAGCCCCCTAGCAGACAGCTATAATTCACCCCTCCACTTT.